This TCR beta chain originates from a study of spatial heterogeneity in lung cancer. Study context: Fewer alpha-chain than beta-chain sequences were consistently detected. Whole-study results and caveats: Intratumoral expanded alpha and beta TCR counts were found to track tumor mutation counts.

Time point here: sample taken at primary tumor resection. The germline gives CDR1 SEHNR, CDR2 FQNEAQ (reference sequence). The CDR3 runs 19 residues. Trimming pared 5 bases from V and 1 base from J, leaving 21 bases between. Via MiXCR, TCRdb re-called the 5' RACE reads, giving one row per CDR3 protein. The sample lists 3,000 or so distinct CDR3 sequences; under 14% were seen once. This clonotype was counted a single time. Antigen: not known. A much larger clone differs from this one at a single base, so this may be a read error. This beta chain was picked up by a library intended for alpha chains and is off target, so its count carries little meaning.

The origin of this receptor is a male donor with early-stage non-small cell lung cancer. The specimen was lung tumor tissue, collected at surgery. The chain combines TRBV7-9 with TRBJ2-6, with D possibly matching TRBD1 (5 bases). The CDR3, as DNA: TGTGCCAGCAGCCGAAGGGCGAAACAGGTCTGGTCTGGGGCCAACGTCCTGACTTTC. It codes for CASSRRAKQVWSGANVLTF. Using reference TRBV7-9 and TRBJ2-6 for the parts outside the CDR3, the full variable domain is DTGVSQNPRHKITKRGQNVTFRCDPISEHNRLYWYRQTLGQGPEFLTYFQNEAQLEKSRLLSDRFSAERPKGSFSTLEIQRTEQGDSAMYLCASSRRAKQVWSGANVLTFGAGSRLTVL.